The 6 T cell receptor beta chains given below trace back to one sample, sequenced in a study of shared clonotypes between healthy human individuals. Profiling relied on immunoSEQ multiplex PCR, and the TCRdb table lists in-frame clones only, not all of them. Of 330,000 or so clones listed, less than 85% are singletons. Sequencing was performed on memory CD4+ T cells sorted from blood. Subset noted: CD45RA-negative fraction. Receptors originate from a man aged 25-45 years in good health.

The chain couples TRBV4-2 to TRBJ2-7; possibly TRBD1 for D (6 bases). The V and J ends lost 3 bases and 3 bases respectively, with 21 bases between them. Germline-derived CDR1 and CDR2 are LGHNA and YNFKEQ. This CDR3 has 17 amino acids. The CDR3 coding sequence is TGTGCCAGCAGCCACAATGATCGTAGCAGGGGCCTCTACGAGCAGTACTTC. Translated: CASSHNDRSRGLYEQYF.

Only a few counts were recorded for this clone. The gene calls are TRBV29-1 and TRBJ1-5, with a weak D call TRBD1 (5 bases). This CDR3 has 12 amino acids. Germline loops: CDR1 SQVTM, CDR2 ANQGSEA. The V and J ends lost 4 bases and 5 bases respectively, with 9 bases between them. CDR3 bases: TGCAGCGTTGGCTCGGGGGATCAGCCCCAGCATTTT. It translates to CSVGSGDQPQHF.

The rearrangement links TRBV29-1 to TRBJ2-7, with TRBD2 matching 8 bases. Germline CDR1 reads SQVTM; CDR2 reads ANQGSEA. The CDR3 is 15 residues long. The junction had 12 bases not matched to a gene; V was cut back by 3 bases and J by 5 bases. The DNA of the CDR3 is TGCAGCGTTGACGGGAGGGGCGGGAGTCTGAACGAGCAGTACTTC. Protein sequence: CSVDGRGGSLNEQYF.

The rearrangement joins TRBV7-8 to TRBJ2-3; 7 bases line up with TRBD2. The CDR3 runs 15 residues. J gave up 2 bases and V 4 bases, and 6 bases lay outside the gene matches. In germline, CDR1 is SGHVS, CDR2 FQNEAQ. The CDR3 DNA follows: TGTGCCAGCAGCTCCGCAGCGGGATTCACAGATACGCAGTATTTT. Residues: CASSSAAGFTDTQYF.

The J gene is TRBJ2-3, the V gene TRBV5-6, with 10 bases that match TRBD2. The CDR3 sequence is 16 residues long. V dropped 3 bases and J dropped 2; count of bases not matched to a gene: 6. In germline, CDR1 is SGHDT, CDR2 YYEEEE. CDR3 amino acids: CASSSGAGGATDTQYF. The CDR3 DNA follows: TGTGCCAGCAGCTCAGGAGCGGGAGGGGCCACAGATACGCAGTATTTT.

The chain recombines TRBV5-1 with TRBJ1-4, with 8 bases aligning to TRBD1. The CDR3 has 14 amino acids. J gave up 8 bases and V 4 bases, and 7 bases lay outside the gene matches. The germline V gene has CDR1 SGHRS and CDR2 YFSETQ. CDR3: CASSRVQGAEKLFF. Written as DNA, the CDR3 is TGCGCCAGCAGCCGTGTGCAGGGGGCAGAAAAACTGTTTTTT. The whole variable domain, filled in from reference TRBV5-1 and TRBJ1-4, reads KAGVTQTPRYLIKTRGQQVTLSCSPISGHRSVSWYQQTPGQGLQFLFEYFSETQRNKGNFPGRFSGRQFSNSRSEMNVSTLELGDSALYLCASSRVQGAEKLFFGSGTQLSVL.